Listed below are T cell receptor beta chains from one sample, sequenced in a study of PD-L1 blockade in urothelial cancer. Sequencing was performed with immunoSEQ multiplex PCR; in TCRdb, only in-frame clones are kept and a portion is missing. This sample has about 88,000 clones, with around nine tenths found just once. The sequencing here drew on PBMCs, taken around atezolizumab (anti-PD-L1) treatment. These receptors all stem from a man in his fifties or sixties with urothelial cancer. CDR3s leave out the opening cysteine and the closing phenylalanine or tryptophan. Some rows have no size entry. The others give once, few or many, or a class for an expanded clone.

clone size: NA
J gene: TRBJ2-5
V gene: TRBV7-9
CDR3 protein: ASSFSGQWETQY

clone size: NA
J gene: TRBJ2-7
V gene: TRBV6-5
CDR3 protein: ASSSFGNDLVYEQY

clone size: once
J gene: TRBJ2-7
V gene: TRBV4-1
CDR3 protein: ASSQEGSGGDEQY

clone size: NA
J gene: TRBJ1-4
V gene: TRBV7-9
CDR3 protein: ASSLVSPGEKLF

clone size: NA
J gene: TRBJ2-7
V gene: TRBV15
CDR3 protein: ATSRGRLGQGGIYEQY

clone size: NA
J gene: TRBJ1-5
V gene: TRBV10-1
CDR3 protein: ASTLGTGDIPSNQPQH

clone size: NA
J gene: TRBJ2-2
V gene: TRBV30
CDR3 protein: AWSVFPRDTGELF

clone size: NA
J gene: TRBJ2-7
V gene: TRBV28
CDR3 protein: ASLNRGKDSYEQY

clone size: NA
J gene: TRBJ2-5
V gene: TRBV9
CDR3 protein: ASSPLTGGLETQY

clone size: once
J gene: TRBJ2-7
V gene: TRBV29-1
CDR3 protein: SALTGTGHNEQY

clone size: NA
J gene: TRBJ1-2
V gene: TRBV30
CDR3 protein: AWDRGANYGYT

clone size: NA
J gene: TRBJ2-7
V gene: TRBV27
CDR3 protein: ASSNRNRDPSYEQY

clone size: few
J gene: TRBJ1-1
V gene: TRBV7-9
CDR3 protein: ASSQYGVSTEAF

clone size: NA
J gene: TRBJ2-7
V gene: TRBV20-1
CDR3 protein: SARQGYEQY

clone size: NA
J gene: TRBJ2-3
V gene: TRBV7-2
CDR3 protein: ASRPAGGSTDTQY

clone size: NA
J gene: TRBJ1-1
V gene: TRBV29-1
CDR3 protein: SGVPGTGVAEAF

clone size: NA
J gene: TRBJ2-4
V gene: TRBV5-1
CDR3 protein: ASSFTSGSAAKNIQY

clone size: NA
J gene: TRBJ2-1
V gene: TRBV9
CDR3 protein: ASSAGISYNEQF

clone size: NA
J gene: TRBJ2-7
V gene: TRBV30
CDR3 protein: AWSVERGPYEQY

clone size: NA
J gene: TRBJ2-7
V gene: TRBV4-3
CDR3 protein: ASSGDRGQYEQY

clone size: NA
J gene: TRBJ1-5
V gene: TRBV4-3
CDR3 protein: ASSQDPQDNQPQH

clone size: NA
J gene: TRBJ2-7
V gene: TRBV9
CDR3 protein: ASSPRGDRGFYEQY

clone size: NA
J gene: TRBJ2-7
V gene: TRBV9
CDR3 protein: ASSIAGDSYEQY

clone size: NA
J gene: TRBJ2-1
V gene: TRBV28
CDR3 protein: ASSQTGYNEQF

clone size: few
J gene: TRBJ2-2
V gene: TRBV7-7
CDR3 protein: ASSWGTGNTGELF

clone size: NA
J gene: TRBJ1-1
V gene: TRBV18
CDR3 protein: ASSQVRGWSTEAF

clone size: NA
J gene: TRBJ2-7
V gene: TRBV18
CDR3 protein: ASSETSGNYEQY

clone size: NA
J gene: TRBJ1-5
V gene: TRBV19
CDR3 protein: ASSPTGTGAGQPQH

clone size: NA
J gene: TRBJ2-5
V gene: TRBV11-2
CDR3 protein: ASSLLRTSGGQTQY

clone size: NA
J gene: TRBJ2-3
V gene: TRBV14
CDR3 protein: ASSQVRSGTDTQY

clone size: NA
J gene: TRBJ2-1
V gene: TRBV5-6
CDR3 protein: ASSSTPGTRRYNEQF

clone size: NA
J gene: TRBJ2-7
V gene: TRBV2
CDR3 protein: ASRKNGNYEQY

clone size: NA
J gene: TRBJ2-1
V gene: TRBV9
CDR3 protein: ASSEHPGTRARIGRF

clone size: NA
J gene: TRBJ2-7
V gene: TRBV9
CDR3 protein: ASSVGPLYEQY

clone size: NA
J gene: TRBJ1-2
V gene: TRBV6-1
CDR3 protein: ASSEQRGYGYT

clone size: NA
J gene: TRBJ1-2
V gene: TRBV29-1
CDR3 protein: SVEDGGQGALGYT

clone size: NA
J gene: TRBJ2-7
V gene: TRBV7-8
CDR3 protein: ASSSQLLLTRDPQEQY

clone size: NA
J gene: TRBJ2-1
V gene: TRBV5-1
CDR3 protein: ASSSGQGTDEQF

clone size: once
J gene: TRBJ2-5
V gene: TRBV30
CDR3 protein: AWSVSAGGRETQY

clone size: NA
J gene: TRBJ2-7
V gene: TRBV6-5
CDR3 protein: ASTGTSVSSYEQY

clone size: NA
J gene: TRBJ1-2
V gene: TRBV5-1
CDR3 protein: ASSWGAGGYT

clone size: few
J gene: TRBJ2-1
V gene: TRBV20-1
CDR3 protein: SAKTGEQF

clone size: NA
J gene: TRBJ1-3
V gene: TRBV2
CDR3 protein: ASRGGAGAGNTIY

clone size: NA
J gene: TRBJ2-2
V gene: TRBV2
CDR3 protein: ASSWQRGDGGELF

clone size: NA
J gene: TRBJ2-7
V gene: TRBV5-8
CDR3 protein: ASSLSRFEQY

clone size: NA
J gene: TRBJ2-3
V gene: TRBV27
CDR3 protein: ASSPQTGTDTQY

clone size: NA
J gene: TRBJ2-7
V gene: TRBV14
CDR3 protein: ASSQHGAGTGAYEQY

clone size: NA
J gene: TRBJ1-3
V gene: TRBV6-5
CDR3 protein: ASRNRGSGNTIY

clone size: NA
J gene: TRBJ2-2
V gene: TRBV4-3
CDR3 protein: ASSQTGVTGELF

clone size: NA
J gene: TRBJ2-7
V gene: TRBV7-7
CDR3 protein: ASSQTGIDSEQY

clone size: NA
J gene: TRBJ2-7
V gene: TRBV5-4
CDR3 protein: ASSSPGTSGYEQY

clone size: NA
J gene: TRBJ2-3
V gene: TRBV18
CDR3 protein: ASSPIAGPTDTQY

clone size: NA
J gene: TRBJ1-6
V gene: TRBV5-6
CDR3 protein: ASSGQGRTYNSPLH

clone size: NA
J gene: TRBJ2-3
V gene: TRBV18
CDR3 protein: ASSPGQDTQY

clone size: NA
J gene: TRBJ2-1
V gene: TRBV7-6
CDR3 protein: ASIQGAPCEQF